The next 10 T cell receptor beta chains were all read from a single sample in a study of T cell responses to AZD1222 COVID-19 vaccine. TCRdb's table, derived via immunoSEQ multiplex PCR, lists solely in-frame clones and lacks some. The sample contains about 130,000 clones, about 88% of which appear only once. Material: peripheral blood, obtained 28 days after the second AZD1222 dose. Source of these receptors: an adult who received the AZD1222 COVID-19 vaccine.

The chain is built from TRBV7-2 and TRBJ2-7; D unclear. Germline V gene lookup returns CDR1 SGHTA and CDR2 FQGNSA. CDR3 length: 14 residues. The V gene lost 1 base and the J gene lost 4 bases, with 11 bases spanning the gap. The CDR3 DNA sequence: TGTGCCAGCAGCTTAGAAGTGGGTGGTTACGAGCAGTACTTC. This gives the protein CASSLEVGGYEQYF.

V gene TRBV6-5 combines with J gene TRBJ1-1; unclear D gene. Germline V gene sequence: CDR1 MNHEY, CDR2 SVGAGI. Trimming stripped 4 bases from V and 5 bases from J, with 5 bases between. The CDR3 contains 11 residues. As DNA, the CDR3 is TGTGCCAGCAGTTTCGGAACTGAAGCTTTCTTT. Protein product: CASSFGTEAFF.

The V gene is TRBV2, the J gene TRBJ2-1; TRBD2 matches at 9 bases. The CDR3 is 14 residues long. CDR1 is SNHLY and CDR2 is FYNNEI in the germline V gene. Trimming removed 3 bases from V and 6 bases from J; junction bases left unmatched: 3. The DNA for the CDR3 is TGTGCCAGCAGTGATCTAGCGGGAAGCAATGAGCAGTTCTTC. This sequence encodes CASSDLAGSNEQFF.

This clone came up once. The chain employs TRBV10-1 and TRBJ2-1; 7 bases are shared with TRBD1. V shed 2 bases, J shed 6 bases, and the junction held 4 bases outside the gene matches. This CDR3 has 14 amino acids. Germline CDR1 and CDR2: WNHNN and SYGVQD (reference sequence). As DNA, the CDR3 is TGCGCCAGCAGTGAGAAGACAGGGATCAATGAGCAGTTCTTC. It translates to CASSEKTGINEQFF.

This chain links TRBV9 with TRBJ1-1; maybe TRBD1 (6 bases). From germline, CDR1 is SGDLS and CDR2 YYNGEE. The CDR3 has 13 residues. Trimming removed 2 bases from V and 1 base from J, with 6 bases in between. The CDR3 sequence is CASSVTGNTEAFF. In DNA, the CDR3 is TGTGCCAGCAGCGTGACAGGGAACACTGAAGCTTTCTTT.

The genes are TRBV7-9 and TRBJ2-2; D remains unclear. Per germline, CDR1 SEHNR and CDR2 FQNEAQ (reference sequence). The CDR3 is 15 residues long. The germline V and J ends were trimmed by 1 base and 4 bases, with 10 bases remaining between them. CDR3 in amino acids: CASSLVAGGTGELFF. The DNA of the CDR3 is TGTGCCAGCAGCTTAGTGGCAGGTGGCACCGGGGAGCTGTTTTTT.

The chain carries TRBV2 and TRBJ2-7, with D maybe TRBD1 (5 bases). This CDR3 is 13 amino acids long. V lost 3 bases and J 4 bases, leaving 10 bases between the germline ends. Germline loops: CDR1 SNHLY, CDR2 FYNNEI. CDR3: CASSDVGVYEQYF. The CDR3 DNA follows: TGTGCCAGCAGTGATGTAGGGGTTTACGAGCAGTACTTC.

This clone was found a few times. This sequence joins TRBV18 and TRBJ2-7; perhaps TRBD1 as D (6 bases). Trimming removed 2 bases from V and 6 bases from J, with 14 bases in between. There are 14 residues in the CDR3. CDR1 and CDR2 from the germline V gene are KGHSH and LQKENI. CDR3 region: CASSPRGYDGEQYF. The CDR3 nucleotides are TGTGCCAGCTCACCAAGGGGGTACGACGGCGAGCAGTACTTC.

This clone was recorded only once. The chain combines TRBV25-1 with TRBJ1-2; D possibly corresponds to TRBD1 (5 bases). Between the trimmed V and J ends, which lost 0 bases and 2 bases, there was a span of 10 bases. The germline CDR1 and CDR2 sequences are MGHDK and SYGVNS. This CDR3 region has 15 residues. The CDR3 DNA follows: TGTGCCAGCAGTGAATATGGGACGACAAACTATGGCTACACCTTC. The encoded protein is CASSEYGTTNYGYTF.

The CDR3 nucleotides are TGTGCCAGTAGTATCGGCAGGGCACACACTGAAGCTTTCTTT. Amino acid sequence: CASSIGRAHTEAFF. The chain joins TRBV19 to TRBJ1-1; D might be TRBD1 (5 bases). V was shortened by 3 bases and J by 3 bases, with 11 bases between the two germline ends. Germline V gives CDR1 LNHDA, CDR2 SQIVND (reference sequence). The CDR3 contains 14 residues.